This is a list of T cell receptor beta chains from one sample in a study of blood T cell repertoires in COVID-19. Some clones are missing from TCRdb's copy, which holds only in-frame ones; the method was immunoSEQ multiplex PCR. The data show around 250,000 clones, over 80% seen once. The sample was PBMCs or T cells enriched from blood (not recorded which). The receptors derive from a woman under 40 with acute COVID-19. The CDR3 runs from the conserved cysteine through the conserved F or W. A D gene is named only where the DNA matches it firmly. Some rows mark clone size as missing; the rest say once, few, many or name a class of expanded clone.

V,D,J,size,DNA,CDR3
TRBV28,TRBD1,TRBJ1-2,-,TGTGCCAGCAGTAGGGGGCTGGGTGGCTACACCTTC,CASSRGLGGYTF
TRBV2,-,TRBJ2-1,-,TGTGCCAGCAGTGACGATTTTGGCACCCACAATGAGCAGTTCTTC,CASSDDFGTHNEQFF
TRBV19,-,TRBJ2-6,-,TGTGCCAGTAGCCGAGGGGGGGTTGGGGCCAACGTCCTGACTTTC,CASSRGGVGANVLTF
TRBV10-3,TRBD1,TRBJ2-1,-,TGTGCCATCAGCCCGGGACAGGGTATGGGCAATGAGCAGTTCTTC,CAISPGQGMGNEQFF
TRBV20-1,-,TRBJ2-1,few,TGCAGTGCTAGTCTTTTCGGGGAGAGGTCCTACAATGAGCAGTTCTTC,CSASLFGERSYNEQFF
TRBV28,-,TRBJ1-2,-,TGTGCCAGCAGGGGGGGGGCACAGGACTATGGCTACACCTTC,CASRGGAQDYGYTF
TRBV27,-,TRBJ2-1,-,TGTGCCAGCATCCTCAGGGTGGCGGGATCAGAGGAGCAGTTCTTC,CASILRVAGSEEQFF
TRBV29-1,TRBD2,TRBJ2-1,-,TGCAGCGTTACCTCGCTAGCGGGAGTAAGGGACAATGAGCAGTTCTTC,CSVTSLAGVRDNEQFF
TRBV24-1,TRBD1,TRBJ2-7,-,TGTGCCACCAGTGATCTGACAGGGGTCGAGCAGTACTTC,CATSDLTGVEQYF
TRBV12-3/TRBV12-4,TRBD2,TRBJ2-7,-,TGTGCCAGCAAATCTAGCGGAACCTACGAGCAGTACTTC,CASKSSGTYEQYF
TRBV2,-,TRBJ2-3,-,TGTGCCAGCAGTGGAGGGACACTATTTACAGATACGCAGTATTTT,CASSGGTLFTDTQYF
TRBV6-2/TRBV6-3,-,TRBJ2-7,-,TGTGCCAGCAGTACAGGTTTGCGCGAGCAGTACTTC,CASSTGLREQYF
TRBV5-6,-,TRBJ2-1,-,TGTGCCAGCAGCATCCAGGGGATCAATGAGCAGTTCTTC,CASSIQGINEQFF
TRBV24-1,-,TRBJ2-3,once,TGTGCCACCAGTCGGCGGGATCTGCCCACAGATACGCAGTATTTT,CATSRRDLPTDTQYF
TRBV5-5,TRBD1,TRBJ2-7,-,TGTGCCAGCACCCCGATCCAGGGGGCTTACGAGCAGTACTTC,CASTPIQGAYEQYF
TRBV11-2,TRBD2,TRBJ2-1,-,TGTGCCAGCAGCGAAAGGACTAGCGGGAGGTCCTACAATGAGCAGTTCTTC,CASSERTSGRSYNEQFF
TRBV27,TRBD2,TRBJ2-3,-,TGTGCCAGCTCGGACGGACCTAGCGGGCGCACAGATACGCAGTATTTT,CASSDGPSGRTDTQYF
TRBV6-5,-,TRBJ2-2,-,TGTGCCAGCTCTGGTCCAGCGGCGAACACCGGGGAGCTGTTTTTT,CASSGPAANTGELFF